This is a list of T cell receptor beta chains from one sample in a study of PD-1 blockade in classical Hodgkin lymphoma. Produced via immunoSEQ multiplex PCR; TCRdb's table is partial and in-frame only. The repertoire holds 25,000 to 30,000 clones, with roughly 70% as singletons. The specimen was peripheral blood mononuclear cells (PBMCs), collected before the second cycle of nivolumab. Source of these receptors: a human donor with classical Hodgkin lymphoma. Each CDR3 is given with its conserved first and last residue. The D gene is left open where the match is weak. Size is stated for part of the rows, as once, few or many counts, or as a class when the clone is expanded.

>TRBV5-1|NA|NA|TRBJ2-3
TGCGCCAGCCTAGATTCCACAGATACGCAGTATTTT
CASLDSTDTQYF
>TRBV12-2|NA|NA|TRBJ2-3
TGTGCAAGTCGCCCCTTCGGAGCGGGGGGGAAAGATACGCAGTATTTT
CASRPFGAGGKDTQYF
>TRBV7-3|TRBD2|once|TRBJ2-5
TGTGCCAGCAGCCCTGGGACTACAGAGACCCAGTACTTC
CASSPGTTETQYF
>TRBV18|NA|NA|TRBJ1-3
TGTGCCAGCTCACCGGATCTCTCTGGAAACACCATATATTTT
CASSPDLSGNTIYF
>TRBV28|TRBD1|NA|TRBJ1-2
TGTGCCAGCAGTCCCGGGACAGGCATCTATGGCTACACCTTC
CASSPGTGIYGYTF
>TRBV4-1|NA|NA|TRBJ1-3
TGCGCCAGCAGCCACCGCTCTGGAAACACCATATATTTT
CASSHRSGNTIYF
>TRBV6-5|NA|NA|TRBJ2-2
TGTGCCAGCTCCTCCGGGAACACCGGGGAGCTGTTTTTT
CASSSGNTGELFF
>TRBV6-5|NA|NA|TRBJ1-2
TGTGCCAGCAGTTACGACGGATCCTCCTCCTATGGCTACACCTTC
CASSYDGSSSYGYTF
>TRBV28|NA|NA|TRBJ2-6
TGTGCCAGCAGCCGGGGAGGGACAGGGGCCAACGTCCTGACTTTC
CASSRGGTGANVLTF
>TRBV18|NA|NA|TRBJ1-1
TGTGCCAGCTCACCCAATACTGGAGGCACTGAAGCTTTCTTT
CASSPNTGGTEAFF
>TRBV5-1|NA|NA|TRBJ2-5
TGCGCCAGCAGCTTGGTTCCAGGACAAGAGACCCAGTACTTC
CASSLVPGQETQYF
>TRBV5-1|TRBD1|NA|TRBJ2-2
TGCGCCAGCAGCTCGGGACAGCGGAACACCGGGGAGCTGTTTTTT
CASSSGQRNTGELFF
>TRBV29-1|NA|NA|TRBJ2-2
TGCAGCGTTGAGCACAGCGTCACCGGGGAGCTGTTTTTT
CSVEHSVTGELFF
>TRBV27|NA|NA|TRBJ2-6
TGTGCCAGCAGTTTTGGGGGATCCGGGGCCAACGTCCTGACTTTC
CASSFGGSGANVLTF
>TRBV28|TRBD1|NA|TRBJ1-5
TGTGCCAGCAGTTTCACAGGGGCGCGCAATCAGCCCCAGCATTTT
CASSFTGARNQPQHF
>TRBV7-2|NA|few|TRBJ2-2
TGTGCCAGCAGCTTCTGGGGGCACAACACCGGGGAGCTGTTTTTT
CASSFWGHNTGELFF
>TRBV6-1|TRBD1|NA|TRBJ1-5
TGTGCCAGCACGCCGCCAGGGGGCAATTATCAGCCCCAGCATTTT
CASTPPGGNYQPQHF
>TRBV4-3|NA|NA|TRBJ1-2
TGCGCCAGCAGCCCCTACTCAGGAAAGGGCTACACCTTC
CASSPYSGKGYTF
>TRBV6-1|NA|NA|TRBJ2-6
TGTGCCAGCAGCCCCACAGCTTCTGGGGCCAACGTCCTGACTTTC
CASSPTASGANVLTF
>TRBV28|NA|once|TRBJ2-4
TGTGCCAGCACCTTACGTCAAGCCAAAAACATTCAGTACTTC
CASTLRQAKNIQYF
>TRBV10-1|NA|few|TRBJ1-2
TGCGCCAGGACCAGAGAGGGCTACACCTTC
CARTREGYTF
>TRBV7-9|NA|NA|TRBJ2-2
TGTGCCAGCAGCTTACTGAAGGAGACCGGGGAGCTGTTTTTT
CASSLLKETGELFF
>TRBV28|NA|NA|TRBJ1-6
TGTGCCAGCAGTTTACGCGAAGGGTTTTCACCCCTCCACTTT
CASSLREGFSPLHF
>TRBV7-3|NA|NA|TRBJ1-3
TGTGCCAGCAGCCCGTACAGGGTTGGAAACACCATATATTTT
CASSPYRVGNTIYF
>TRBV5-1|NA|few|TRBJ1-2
TGCGCCAGCAGCTTGGAATCGGTGAACTATGGCTACACCTTC
CASSLESVNYGYTF
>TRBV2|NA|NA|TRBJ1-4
TGTGCCAGCAGTGTTGTCTGGAATGAAAAACTGTTTTTT
CASSVVWNEKLFF
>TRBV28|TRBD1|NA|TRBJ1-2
TGTGCCAGCAGTAACGCAGGGGGGGGCTATGGCTACACCTTC
CASSNAGGGYGYTF
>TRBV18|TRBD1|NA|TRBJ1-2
TGTGCCAGCTCACCAGAGACAGGGGACGGCTACACCTTC
CASSPETGDGYTF
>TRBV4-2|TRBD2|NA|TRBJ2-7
TGTGCCAGCAGCTTAACGGGGGGGACCCACTACGAGCAGTACTTC
CASSLTGGTHYEQYF
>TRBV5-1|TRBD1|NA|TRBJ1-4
TGCGCCAGCAGCTTGGCCGAAAGGGCAGGGGGAACTAATGAAAAACTGTTTTTT
CASSLAERAGGTNEKLFF
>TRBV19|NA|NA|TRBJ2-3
TGTGCCAGTAGTGGAGAGGGGACAGATACGCAGTATTTT
CASSGEGTDTQYF
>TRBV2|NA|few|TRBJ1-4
TGTGCGCAGCGATGGGGCCCGAATGAAAAACTGTTTTTT
CAQRWGPNEKLFF
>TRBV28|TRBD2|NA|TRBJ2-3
TGTGCCACTGCGGGGGTATTAGATACGCAGTATTTT
CATAGVLDTQYF
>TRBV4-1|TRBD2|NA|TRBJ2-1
TGCGCCAGCAGCCAGGGACTAGCGGGGGGCCGGGGCAATGAGCAGTTCTTC
CASSQGLAGGRGNEQFF
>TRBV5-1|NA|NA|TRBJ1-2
TGCGCCAGCAGCTTGTTCACAGGACAAGACGGCTACACCTTC
CASSLFTGQDGYTF
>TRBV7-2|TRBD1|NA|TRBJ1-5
TGTGCCAGCAGATTGAGGACAGGGTCTTACCAGCCCCAGCATTTT
CASRLRTGSYQPQHF
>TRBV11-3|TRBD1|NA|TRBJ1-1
TGTGCCAGCAGCCTGACAGGGGGGCACACTGAAGCTTTCTTT
CASSLTGGHTEAFF
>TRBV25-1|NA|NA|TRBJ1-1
TGTGCCAGCAGCCCTGGGGGCATCTCTGAAGCTTTCTTT
CASSPGGISEAFF
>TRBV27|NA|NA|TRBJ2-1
TGTGCCAGCAGTTTTTCCTCTAAAAATGAGCAGTTCTTC
CASSFSSKNEQFF
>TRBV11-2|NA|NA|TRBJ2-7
TGTGCCAGCAGCTTAGGTGTCAGATCTTCCTACGAGCAGTACTTC
CASSLGVRSSYEQYF
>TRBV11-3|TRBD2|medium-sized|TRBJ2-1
TGTGCCAGCAGCCTCACTAGCGGGGCACTATACAATGAGCAGTTCTTC
CASSLTSGALYNEQFF
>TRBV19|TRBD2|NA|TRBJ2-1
TGTGCCAGTAGTGCGCCACTGGGCGGGGGGGCCAATGAGCAGTTCTTC
CASSAPLGGGANEQFF
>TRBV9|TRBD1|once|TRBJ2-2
TGTGCCAGCAACCCTGGACAGGGGGGCACCGGGGAGCTGTTTTTT
CASNPGQGGTGELFF
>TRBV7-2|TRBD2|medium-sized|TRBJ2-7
TGTGCCAGCAGCTTTAGCGGGGGGGCGTACGAGCAGTACTTC
CASSFSGGAYEQYF
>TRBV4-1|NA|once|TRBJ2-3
TGCGCCAGCAGCCAACTACAGGGATTTTCCACAGATACGCAGTATTTT
CASSQLQGFSTDTQYF
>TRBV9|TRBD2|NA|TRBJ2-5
TGTGCCAGCAGCGCCGTGGCTAGCGGGGGGCTGGGGACCCAGTACTTC
CASSAVASGGLGTQYF
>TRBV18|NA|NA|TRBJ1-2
TGTGCCAGCTCACCAAGGTCGCCGGGGGATGGCTACACCTTC
CASSPRSPGDGYTF
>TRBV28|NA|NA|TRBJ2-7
TGTGCCAGCAGTGTACAGGGGGGGTATTCCTACGAGCAGTACTTC
CASSVQGGYSYEQYF
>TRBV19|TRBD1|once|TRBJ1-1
TGTGCCAGTAGTACCTGGGACAGGGGGCGAGGCACTGAAGCTTTCTTT
CASSTWDRGRGTEAFF
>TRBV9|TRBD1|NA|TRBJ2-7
TGTGCCAGCAGCGTAGGGAACCGGGACAGAGGCGCGGAGCAGTACTTC
CASSVGNRDRGAEQYF
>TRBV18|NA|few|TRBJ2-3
TGTGCCAGCTCACCGGCCGGAGCCGATACGCAGTATTTT
CASSPAGADTQYF
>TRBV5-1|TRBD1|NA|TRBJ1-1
TGCGCCAGCAGCTTCCCTACAGGGACAGGGGGGAACACTGAAGCTTTCTTT
CASSFPTGTGGNTEAFF
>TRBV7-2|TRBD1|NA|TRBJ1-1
TGTGCCAGCAGCGCTCTACAGGGGCCGGGTGCTGAAGCTTTCTTT
CASSALQGPGAEAFF
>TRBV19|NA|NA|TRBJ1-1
TGTGCCAGTAGTATGCAGGGTCACACTGAAGCTTTCTTT
CASSMQGHTEAFF
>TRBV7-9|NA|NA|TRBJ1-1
TGTGCCAGCAGCTTCACAGGTAGCATGAACACTGAAGCTTTCTTT
CASSFTGSMNTEAFF
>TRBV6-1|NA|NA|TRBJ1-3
TGTGCCAGCAGAATAGCCTCTGGAAACACCATATATTTT
CASRIASGNTIYF
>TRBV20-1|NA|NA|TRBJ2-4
TGCAGTGCCTATTACGAGGGCATTCAGTACTTC
CSAYYEGIQYF
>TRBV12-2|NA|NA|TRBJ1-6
TGTGCAAGTCGCTTAGCGCCCGGAAACGGGCTGGCCTATACACCCCTCCACTTT
CASRLAPGNGLAYTPLHF
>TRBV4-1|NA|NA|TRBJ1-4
TGCGCCAGCAAAGAGGTCTCCGTAATTAATGAAAAACTGTTTTTT
CASKEVSVINEKLFF
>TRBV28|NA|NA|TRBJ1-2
TGTGCCAGCAGTTTAGGACGGGGATACACCTTC
CASSLGRGYTF